This TCR beta chain was sequenced for a study of OX40 agonist ivuxolimab in advanced cancers. With respect to the entire study: Ivuxolimab was an agonistic, fully human IgG2 monoclonal antibody directed against OX40 (CD134), a costimulatory receptor. Intravenous ivuxolimab was administered to patients every 2 weeks at six dose levels: 0.01, 0.1, 0.3, 1.5, 3 and 10 mg/kg. Of the approximately 54 dose-escalation patients, hepatocellular carcinoma was present in around 19, melanoma in around 15, renal cell carcinoma in 9 and head and neck cancer in 9. In the dose-escalation cohort, approximately 80% of patients were male, and the mean age was approximately 60 years with a range of roughly 20 to 80. Patients were allowed to have had prior anti-PD-1, anti-PD-L1 or anti-CTLA-4 therapy, and around two fifths of the dose-escalation patients had been treated with checkpoint inhibitors. Partial responses occurred in three dose-escalation patients: two with cutaneous melanoma and one with hepatocellular carcinoma. Peripheral TCRbeta sequencing aimed to test whether ivuxolimab altered TCR sequence diversity and caused clonal T-cell expansion. The paper describes the monotherapy dose-escalation part (N of about 54 patients) of the phase I trial of ivuxolimab.

The germline V gene yields LGHNA for CDR1 and YNFKEQ for CDR2. Here V drops 0 bases and J drops 7 bases, and the junction holds 11 bases not matched to any gene. From the cysteine through the phenylalanine, the CDR3 covers 16 amino acids. The kept DNA is CDR3 alone, 48 bases in frame from the first base. For sequencing of the TCRbeta CDR3 region, genomic DNA was extracted from the sorted cells. The immunoSEQ Assay was used to sequence the TCRbeta CDR3 regions. TCRdb's version of the immuneACCESS table is confined to in-frame rearrangements and falls short of the full clone set. An unresolved V gene accounts for under half of the shortfall where checked; the remainder is of unknown origin. In this sample the table shows more than 65,000 clones, about 85% of which occur a single time. The ten largest clonotypes hold 17% of the sample. Turning to this clone: Its binding antigen is unknown. Nothing much larger sits one base from this clone, and base qualities are not available.

Overall study outcomes, separate from this receptor: In partial responders in the 0.1-3.0 mg/kg groups, normalized peripheral clonal expansion was found to be among the lowest, especially among CD8+ T cells. After ivuxolimab, more expanded clones were found on average in CD8+ T cells than in CD4+ T cells. Low levels of normalized T-cell clonal expansion were also seen in some nonresponding patients. The antigen specificity of the clonally expanded peripheral T cells was not determined. At doses of 0.1 to 3.0 mg/kg, clonal expansion of both CD4+ and CD8+ blood T cells was observed from baseline to week 6.

Patients with autoimmune disease history or receiving systemic immunosuppression were excluded from the trial. In every dose cohort, peripheral blood was drawn for TCR sequencing at baseline, cycle 4 day 1, and cycle 7 day 1. The samples were drawn from a first-in-human, open-label, multicenter phase I dose-escalation trial of ivuxolimab. Adults with locally advanced or metastatic head and neck squamous cell, hepatocellular, melanoma or renal cell carcinoma were enrolled in the trial. CD4+ and CD8+ T cells were sorted separately from peripheral blood before TCR sequencing. The material was CD4+ or CD8+ T cells sorted from blood, obtained in a trial of the OX40 agonist ivuxolimab. This chain is built from TRBV4-2 and TRBJ1-2; 7 central bases correspond to TRBD1. The clonotype originates from an adult with an advanced solid tumor such as melanoma, head and neck, liver or kidney cancer. The nucleotide sequence reads as follows: TGTGCCAGCAGCCAAGATTGGGCCAGGGGGTCCGGTGGCTACACCTTC. This sequence encodes CASSQDWARGSGGYTF.